The 24 T cell receptor beta chains reported below all come from one sample, sequenced in a study of cytomegalovirus exposure and HLA in healthy donors. In the PCR, 60 Vbeta and 13 Jbeta primers were used. Method: immunoSEQ multiplex PCR; TCRdb's copy keeps in-frame clones and lacks some. The sample gives 70,000 to 95,000 clones, less than 80% of which show up once; about an eighth is in the top ten. Sequenced input: PBMCs. Source of these receptors: a human donor in good health.

The chain couples TRBV30 to TRBJ2-7, with D tentatively TRBD1 (5 bases). From germline, CDR1 is GTSNPN and CDR2 SVGIG (reference sequence). Trimming cost V 3 bases and J 2 bases, with 11 bases left between them. The CDR3 consists of 13 residues. In DNA, the CDR3 is TGTGCCTGGAGCCCGACAGTAGCCTACGAGCAGTACTTC. It is translated as CAWSPTVAYEQYF.

CDR3 sequence: CASSQVLVRGQGRSGANVLTF. The CDR3 DNA reads as TGTGCCAGCAGCCAAGTGTTGGTACGCGGACAGGGACGGTCTGGGGCCAACGTCCTGACTTTC. The gene calls are TRBV14 and TRBJ2-6; 8 bases are shared with TRBD1. The CDR3 has 21 residues. With V trimmed by 1 base and J by 1 base, 15 bases remained unmatched. In germline, CDR1 is SGHDN, CDR2 FVKESK.

This clone was recorded once. The rearrangement joins TRBV19 to TRBJ2-5, with TRBD1 identical over 7 bases. V dropped 8 bases and J dropped 4; count of bases not matched to a gene: 13. The CDR3 consists of 15 residues. Germline loops: CDR1 LNHDA, CDR2 SQIVND (reference sequence). Written as DNA, the CDR3 is TGTGCCAGTTCCGTCGTGGTGAGGGGGCGAGAGACCCAGTACTTC. This gives the protein CASSVVVRGRETQYF.

This sequence joins TRBV6-5 and TRBJ1-2; D is ambiguous. The V end lost 2 bases, the J end lost 0 bases, and 4 bases lay between the germline ends. There are 13 residues in the CDR3. Germline CDR1 MNHEY, CDR2 SVGAGI. The CDR3 DNA follows: TGTGCCAGCAGTTACAGAGCTAACTATGGCTACACCTTC. Protein: CASSYRANYGYTF.

The V gene is TRBV29-1, the J gene TRBJ2-7; the D is unclear. V lost 0 bases, J lost 2 bases, and 8 bases lay in between. Germline CDR1 and CDR2: SQVTM and ANQGSEA. CDR3 size: 13 residues. CDR3 loop: CSVEDRGTYEQYF. The CDR3 coding sequence is TGCAGCGTTGAAGATCGAGGCACCTACGAGCAGTACTTC.

V usage is TRBV2 and J usage is TRBJ1-4; TRBD1 aligns across 7 bases. The CDR3 runs 16 residues. V dropped 4 bases and J dropped 0; count of bases not matched to a gene: 5. Germline loops: CDR1 SNHLY, CDR2 FYNNEI. CDR3 loop: CASSVQGTATNEKLFF. CDR3 DNA: TGTGCCAGCAGTGTACAGGGGACTGCAACTAATGAAAAACTGTTTTTT. Supplemented by reference TRBV2 and TRBJ1-4, the full variable domain reads EPEVTQTPSHQVTQMGQEVILRCVPISNHLYFYWYRQILGQKVEFLVSFYNNEISEKSEIFDDQFSVERPDGSNFTLKIRSTKLEDSAMYFCASSVQGTATNEKLFFGSGTQLSVL.

The chain joins TRBV6-5 to TRBJ2-7; 7 nucleotides align to TRBD1. The CDR3 is made up of 13 amino acids. Per the germline V gene, CDR1 is MNHEY and CDR2 is SVGAGI. Trimming removed 6 bases from V and 4 bases from J; junction bases left unmatched: 6. The CDR3 is CASSLQGWYEQYF. DNA for the CDR3: TGTGCCAGCAGCCTACAGGGGTGGTACGAGCAGTACTTC.

The chain joins TRBV5-1 to TRBJ2-5, with D perhaps matching TRBD2 (5 bases). Germline V lookup: CDR1 SGHRS, CDR2 YFSETQ. The V gene lost 0 bases and the J gene lost 5 bases, with 14 bases spanning the gap. The CDR3 runs 15 residues. The CDR3 sequence is CASSLGSGYGETQYF. CDR3 nucleotide sequence: TGCGCCAGCAGCTTGGGTTCGGGGTATGGGGAGACCCAGTACTTC.

This clone has only a few counts. This chain joins TRBV6-5 and TRBJ2-1; D unclear. CDR3 length equals 13 residues. V lost 7 bases and J lost 3, with 10 bases in between. Germline CDR1 MNHEY, CDR2 SVGAGI. CDR3 amino acids: CASKRAGYNEQFF. CDR3 sequence (DNA): TGTGCCAGCAAACGTGCCGGCTACAATGAGCAGTTCTTC.

This clone was detected only once. This rearrangement joins TRBV19 to TRBJ2-6; possible D gene TRBD2, 6 bases. The CDR3 has 13 residues. V lost 11 bases and J lost 0, with 8 bases in between. Germline values: CDR1 LNHDA, CDR2 SQIVND (reference sequence). CDR3 nucleotides: TGTGCCGGGCGGGACTCTGGGGCCAACGTCCTGACTTTC. Translation: CAGRDSGANVLTF.

The gene calls are TRBV12-5 and TRBJ2-4; weak D call: TRBD1 (6 bases). CDR3 size: 14 residues. Germline V gene lookup returns CDR1 LGHNT and CDR2 FRNRAP. Trimming shortened V by 7 bases and J by 8 bases, and 18 bases separated the two germline ends. The CDR3 region is CASAPGQTGDIQYF. CDR3 DNA sequence: TGTGCTAGTGCCCCCGGACAGACAGGCGACATTCAGTACTTC.

The chain recombines TRBV27 with TRBJ1-2; 7 bases map to TRBD1. This CDR3 is built from 18 residues. The V gene end was trimmed by 5 bases and the J gene end by 5 bases; junction bases not matched to a gene: 20. Germline values: CDR1 MNHEY, CDR2 SMNVEV (reference sequence). In DNA form, the CDR3 reads TGTGCCAGCAGTCCGACCACCTCTAGGGGGCATGGTGGGTATGGCTACACCTTC. It translates to CASSPTTSRGHGGYGYTF.

This clone has just one count. The V and J genes are TRBV6-5 and TRBJ2-2, with 8 bases that match TRBD2. In germline, CDR1 is MNHEY, CDR2 SVGAGI. Trimming took 8 bases from V and 5 from J; bases not matched to a gene: 10. The CDR3 is made up of 15 amino acids. Written as DNA, the CDR3 is TGTGCCAGCCGACAACGGGGGGGCTCGACCGGGGAGCTGTTTTTT. Translating gives CASRQRGGSTGELFF.

Comment on this clone: Other DNA sequences of this sample code for an identical CDR3. The chain employs TRBV6-5 and TRBJ1-1; tentatively, D is TRBD1 (5 bases). V was trimmed by 6 bases and J by 4 bases, leaving 9 bases between them. CDR1 and CDR2 from the germline V gene are MNHEY and SVGAGI. This CDR3 spans 12 amino acids. Here the CDR3 DNA reads TGTGCCAGCAGGGGCGGGGGCACTGAAGCTTTCTTT. Protein sequence: CASRGGGTEAFF.

The chain carries TRBV5-1 and TRBJ2-7, with D possibly being TRBD1 (6 bases). V lost 3 bases to trimming and J lost 2 bases, with 12 bases between them. Per germline, CDR1 SGHRS and CDR2 YFSETQ. CDR3 size: 14 residues. CDR3 region: CASSSGRDTYEQYF. CDR3 in DNA: TGCGCCAGCAGCTCCGGACGGGACACCTACGAGCAGTACTTC.

The rearrangement links TRBV5-4 to TRBJ2-3, with 8 positions matching TRBD2. V shed 3 bases, J shed 6 bases, and the junction held 6 bases outside the gene matches. The CDR3 runs 14 residues. Germline values: CDR1 SGHNT, CDR2 YYREEE (reference sequence). CDR3 DNA: TGTGCCAGCAGCTCAAGACTAGCGAGGGATACGCAGTATTTT. Translation: CASSSRLARDTQYF.

The V and J genes are TRBV5-4 and TRBJ1-3; a weak D match, TRBD1 (6 bases). This CDR3 is built from 16 residues. Trimming left V 3 bases short and J 4 bases short, with 17 bases between. Looked up from germline, CDR1 is SGHNT and CDR2 is YYREEE (reference sequence). The CDR3 DNA reads TGTGCCAGCAGCTCGCACACTCAGGGGAGAGGAAACACCATATATTTT. This codes for CASSSHTQGRGNTIYF.

This clone turned up a few times. At one of its ends the junction is not consistent with the germline gene, which may arise from a read error. This chain connects TRBV10-3 to TRBJ1-5; no clear D. This CDR3 is built from 14 residues. Per the germline V gene, CDR1 is ENHRY and CDR2 is SYGVKD. The CDR3 region is CAISEGLGNQPQNF. DNA of the CDR3: TGTGCCATCAGTGAGGGGCTTGGCAATCAGCCCCAGAATTTT.

The V gene is TRBV29-1, the J gene TRBJ1-1, with 7 bases that match TRBD1. With V trimmed by 7 bases and J by 1 base, 3 bases remained unmatched. The CDR3 covers 12 residues. CDR1 is SQVTM and CDR2 is ANQGSEA in the germline V gene. In DNA form, the CDR3 reads TGCAGCGCTGGGACAGCGAACACTGAAGCTTTCTTT. Protein: CSAGTANTEAFF. The variable domain in full, with the rest retrieved from reference TRBV29-1 and TRBJ1-1, is SAVISQKPSRDICQRGTSLTIQCQVDSQVTMMFWYRQQPGQSLTLIATANQGSEATYESGFVIDKFPISRPNLTFSTLTVSNMSPEDSSIYLCSAGTANTEAFFGQGTRLTVV.

The chain carries TRBV6-1 and TRBJ1-1, with D possibly matching TRBD1 (6 bases). Germline assignment: CDR1 MNHNS and CDR2 SASEGT. V was trimmed by 6 bases and J by 3 bases, leaving 17 bases between them. This CDR3 is 15 amino acids long. This chain's CDR3 is CASRGRGGVDTEAFF. Written as DNA, the CDR3 is TGTGCCAGCAGGGGCAGGGGTGGGGTGGACACTGAAGCTTTCTTT.

This chain links TRBV7-9 with TRBJ1-5; 10 bases map to TRBD1. Germline assignment: CDR1 SEHNR and CDR2 FQNEAQ (reference sequence). Trimming removed 5 bases from V and 5 bases from J; junction bases left unmatched: 9. CDR3 size: 16 residues. The CDR3 spells CASSPRTGTGDQPQHF. Here the CDR3 DNA reads TGTGCCAGCAGCCCAAGGACAGGGACAGGGGATCAGCCCCAGCATTTT.

This clone was picked up one time. This chain links TRBV6-5 with TRBJ2-5, with a possible D match to TRBD2 (5 bases). The CDR3 covers 13 residues. CDR1 is MNHEY and CDR2 is SVGAGI in the germline V gene. V was clipped by 2 bases and J by 5 bases, with 9 bases between them. The CDR3 DNA follows: TGTGCCAGCAGTTACCCCGGGGTGGAGACCCAGTACTTC. Translating it yields CASSYPGVETQYF.

The rearrangement joins TRBV5-1 to TRBJ2-3; D remains unclear. CDR3 length: 14 amino acids. V was pared by 2 bases and J by 0 bases, with 7 bases between. CDR1 is SGHRS, CDR2 YFSETQ, per germline. The CDR3 coding sequence is TGCGCCAGCAGCTTCGATACTAGCACAGATACGCAGTATTTT. It specifies CASSFDTSTDTQYF.

This clone has only a few counts. The chain links TRBV7-9 to TRBJ1-1; TRBD1 matches 7 bases. Germline loops: CDR1 SEHNR, CDR2 FQNEAQ (reference sequence). This CDR3 has 13 amino acids. V lost 2 bases and J lost 8; bases outside the gene matches: 5. CDR3 DNA: TGTGCCAGCAGCTTAACCCCACAGGGGGAAGCTTTCTTT. This codes for CASSLTPQGEAFF.